These T cell receptor beta chains were read from a single sample in a study of T cell responses to AZD1222 COVID-19 vaccine. Method: immunoSEQ multiplex PCR; TCRdb's copy keeps in-frame clones and lacks some. The data hold about 96,000 clones, with approximately 89% observed a single time. Sequences were derived from peripheral blood, sampled on day 0 of MenACWY control vaccination. The receptors originated from an adult in good health. The CDR3 runs from the conserved cysteine through the conserved F or W. The D gene is left open where the match is weak. Only some rows state a clone size, as once, few, many or a class for expanded clones.

TRBJ1-2 | . | TRBV5-5 | . | TGTGCCAGCAGCCCGGTGGCCGGAGGGGTTTATGGCTACACCTTC | CASSPVAGGVYGYTF
TRBJ2-3 | once | TRBV6-5 | TRBD2 | TGTGCCAGCAGTTACTCGAGCGGGGTTACGCAGTATTTT | CASSYSSGVTQYF
TRBJ2-1 | . | TRBV28 | TRBD2 | TGTGCCAGCACCCCGGGACTACCTTACAATGAGCAGTTCTTC | CASTPGLPYNEQFF
TRBJ2-5 | . | TRBV5-6 | TRBD1 | TGTGCCAGCAGCTTGGCGCCTCCGGGACAGGGGACCCAGTACTTC | CASSLAPPGQGTQYF
TRBJ2-3 | . | TRBV18 | . | TGTGCCAGCTCACCAAGTAGCCGGGTCACAGATACGCAGTATTTT | CASSPSSRVTDTQYF
TRBJ2-2 | . | TRBV7-9 | . | TGTGCCAGCAGCCGAGCTGGGGGTGCGAACACCGGGGAGCTGTTTTTT | CASSRAGGANTGELFF
TRBJ2-2 | . | TRBV7-2 | TRBD1 | TGTGCCAGCAGCAGTCTGACAGGGACCGGGGAGCTGTTTTTT | CASSSLTGTGELFF
TRBJ1-1 | . | TRBV3-1/TRBV3-2 | . | TGTGCCAGCAGCTCCCGAGGGGGTAACACTGAAGCTTTCTTT | CASSSRGGNTEAFF
TRBJ1-6 | . | TRBV6-5 | TRBD1 | TGTGCCAGCAGTTGGGACAGGGCAAATTCACCCCTCCACTTT | CASSWDRANSPLHF
TRBJ1-5 | . | TRBV28 | . | TGTGCCAGCAGCCCAGGGGCCACCTGGGAGAGCAATCAGCCCCAGCATTTT | CASSPGATWESNQPQHF
TRBJ2-2 | . | TRBV6-5 | . | TGTGCCAGCAGCTGGGGGTCGAACACCGGGGAGCTGTTTTTT | CASSWGSNTGELFF
TRBJ2-1 | . | TRBV19 | TRBD2 | TGTGCCAGTAGAGGTTCGGGGGGTGAGCAGTTCTTC | CASRGSGGEQFF
TRBJ2-3 | . | TRBV10-3 | . | TGTGCCATCAGTGAGGGTGGGGCTGTTACGCAGTATTTT | CAISEGGAVTQYF
TRBJ2-2 | . | TRBV24-1 | . | TGTGCCACCAGTCTCGGCAGTGGCAACACCGGGGAGCTGTTTTTT | CATSLGSGNTGELFF
TRBJ1-4 | . | TRBV6-5 | . | TGTGCCAGCAGTTTTGGAGGGCGTAATGAAAAACTGTTTTTT | CASSFGGRNEKLFF
TRBJ1-3 | . | TRBV5-1 | TRBD1 | TGCGCCAGCAGCAAGGGACAGGCGGGAAACACCATATATTTT | CASSKGQAGNTIYF
TRBJ2-1 | . | TRBV11-2 | . | TGTGCCAGCAGCTTAGGAGTTGGGAGTCTTAGGGAGTTCTTC | CASSLGVGSLREFF
TRBJ2-7 | once | TRBV2 | TRBD1 | TGTGCCAGCAAAACCGGGACAGGGTACTACGAGCAGTACTTC | CASKTGTGYYEQYF
TRBJ1-2 | . | TRBV28 | . | TGTGCCAGCAGTCCTAACAGGGACTATGGCTACACCTTC | CASSPNRDYGYTF
TRBJ1-4 | . | TRBV3-1/TRBV3-2 | . | TGTGCCAGCAGCCGGGACCGACCAAATGAAAAACTGTTTTTT | CASSRDRPNEKLFF
TRBJ1-2 | . | TRBV6-5 | TRBD1 | TGTGCCAGCAGTTCAGGACAGGGCTCGATCTATGGCTACACCTTC | CASSSGQGSIYGYTF
TRBJ2-2 | . | TRBV3-1/TRBV3-2 | . | TGTGCCAGCAGCATTAACAATTTGAACACCGGGGAGCTGTTTTTT | CASSINNLNTGELFF
TRBJ1-2 | . | TRBV5-1 | . | TGCGCCAGCAGCAACGGTAATACAGCTTTCTATGGCTACACCTTC | CASSNGNTAFYGYTF
TRBJ2-5 | . | TRBV7-9 | TRBD2 | TGTGCCAGCAGCTTCCCAGGAGGAGCGGGAGGGCCTGGTGAGACCCAGTACTTC | CASSFPGGAGGPGETQYF
TRBJ1-1 | . | TRBV10-3 | . | TGTGCCATCAAAACGGGACAAATGAACACTGAAGCTTTCTTT | CAIKTGQMNTEAFF
TRBJ1-2 | . | TRBV6-2/TRBV6-3 | . | TGTGCCAGCAGTTATAATCCAGCGGACAGCTTTAACTATGGCTACACCTTC | CASSYNPADSFNYGYTF
TRBJ1-1 | . | TRBV6-1 | . | TGTGCCAGCAGTGTGGGGTCGGCGGGCATGAACACTGAAGCTTTCTTT | CASSVGSAGMNTEAFF
TRBJ1-2 | . | TRBV10-3 | TRBD1 | TGTGCCATCAGTGAGTCGACCGGCAGGGGGGACTATGGCTACACCTTC | CAISESTGRGDYGYTF
TRBJ2-5 | . | TRBV9 | . | TGTGCCAGCAGCGTAGGAGGGGGGGAGACCCAGTACTTC | CASSVGGGETQYF
TRBJ2-2 | . | TRBV19 | . | TGTGCCAGTAGTACTATTAGCACCGGGGAGCTGTTTTTT | CASSTISTGELFF
TRBJ1-5 | . | TRBV18 | TRBD1 | TGTGCCAGCTCACCTTTACCTGGGACAGGGGTTAATCAGCCCCAGCATTTT | CASSPLPGTGVNQPQHF
TRBJ1-4 | . | TRBV4-2 | . | TGTGCCAGCAGCCAAGATATTAGTACTCAGGGAGAAAAACTGTTTTTT | CASSQDISTQGEKLFF
TRBJ2-7 | . | TRBV9 | . | TGTGCCAGCAGCGTCGACTCCTACGAGCAGTACTTC | CASSVDSYEQYF
TRBJ1-2 | few | TRBV6-5 | TRBD1 | TGTGCCAGCAGTTACGGCAGGGGGCTTGACTATGGCTACACCTTC | CASSYGRGLDYGYTF
TRBJ2-1 | . | TRBV5-4 | TRBD1 | TGTGCCAGCAGCTTCGCGGACAGGGTCACAAATGAGCAGTTCTTC | CASSFADRVTNEQFF
TRBJ1-2 | . | TRBV19 | . | TGTGCCAGTAGTGGGGAGGACGGAGACTATGGCTACACCTTC | CASSGEDGDYGYTF
TRBJ1-5 | . | TRBV9 | . | TGTGCCAGCAGCGCTGGGGCAGATAGCAATCAGCCCCAGCATTTT | CASSAGADSNQPQHF
TRBJ2-2 | . | TRBV18 | . | TGTGCCACCTCGGGGGATCAAACCGGGGAGCTGTTTTTT | CATSGDQTGELFF
TRBJ2-7 | . | TRBV12-3/TRBV12-4 | . | TGTGCCAGCAGTTTTACCCCTGAGCAGTACTTC | CASSFTPEQYF
TRBJ1-4 | once | TRBV12-3/TRBV12-4 | . | TGTGCCAGCAGTCAGGGAGGGGGTGAAAAACTGTTTTTT | CASSQGGGEKLFF
TRBJ1-2 | . | TRBV19 | . | TGTGCCAGTAGTCCCCCTATTGGGGCTGGCTACACCTTC | CASSPPIGAGYTF
TRBJ1-6 | . | TRBV6-5 | TRBD1 | TGTGCCAGCAGTTCCGCTGAGGGGGCGGGTTCACCCCTCCACTTT | CASSSAEGAGSPLHF
TRBJ2-3 | once | TRBV7-2 | . | TGTGCCAGCAGCTTCCGACCGCCAATTGGGACAGATACGCAGTATTTT | CASSFRPPIGTDTQYF
TRBJ1-2 | . | TRBV10-2 | TRBD1 | TGCGCCAGCGGACAGGCCTATGGCTACACCTTC | CASGQAYGYTF
TRBJ2-1 | . | TRBV10-3 | . | TGTGCCATCAGTGAGCAAGAACCTGGGCCCAGCTCCTACAATGAGCAGTTCTTC | CAISEQEPGPSSYNEQFF
TRBJ1-6 | . | TRBV6-6 | . | TGTGCCAGCATTAAGAGACAGGCGGATTCACCCCTCCACTTT | CASIKRQADSPLHF
TRBJ2-5 | . | TRBV7-2 | TRBD1 | TGTGCCAGCCGATCCGGGACAGGGGTTGAGACCCAGTACTTC | CASRSGTGVETQYF
TRBJ2-1 | . | TRBV6-4 | . | TGTGCCAGCAGTGACTACAATACAGGGCGCGATGAGCAGTTCTTC | CASSDYNTGRDEQFF
TRBJ1-2 | . | TRBV25-1 | TRBD1 | TGTGCCAGCAGTGACCCGGGACAGGGGGCGAATGGCTACACCTTC | CASSDPGQGANGYTF
TRBJ2-3 | . | TRBV10-3 | . | TGTGCCGTTTCACTCGACAGCTTCACAGATACGCAGTATTTT | CAVSLDSFTDTQYF
TRBJ2-6 | . | TRBV19 | TRBD1 | TGTGCCAGTAGGGGGACAGCAAGTGAACTGGGCTCTGGGGCCAACGTCCTGACTTTC | CASRGTASELGSGANVLTF
TRBJ1-6 | . | TRBV9 | . | TGTGCCAGCAGCGTAGTGGCAGGGGAGGCTTCACCCCTCCACTTT | CASSVVAGEASPLHF
TRBJ2-7 | . | TRBV6-1 | TRBD1 | TGTGCCAGCAGTGAAGTGGGGACAGGAACTTACGAGCAGTACTTC | CASSEVGTGTYEQYF
TRBJ1-5 | . | TRBV28 | TRBD1 | TGTGCCAGCAGTCGGACAGGGGGAGTAAGAGGTCAGCCCCAGCATTTT | CASSRTGGVRGQPQHF
TRBJ1-2 | . | TRBV4-3 | . | TGCGCCAGCAGCCAAGATCTCTCCGTACCTAATTATGGCTACACCTTC | CASSQDLSVPNYGYTF
TRBJ2-7 | . | TRBV5-1 | TRBD1 | TGCGCCAGCAGCCCGACAGGGGCCCACGAGCAGTACTTC | CASSPTGAHEQYF